The source of this T cell receptor beta chain is a study of cytomegalovirus exposure and HLA in healthy donors. Study findings and constraints: Rarity held for most TCR sequences, but there were some public TCRs that occurred in many donors. In vitro experiments confirmed that a few CMV-associated chains were specific for CMV antigens. When a later analysis compared HLA-associated TCR beta chains with equally common others, the HLA-associated chains turned out to be more clonally expanded and to have lower generation probabilities. Later on, a genetic analysis was performed. It linked a missense variant in DCLRE1C with V- and J-gene trimming of TCR beta.

This clone was seen at least ten times. Its antigen is undetermined. At the DNA level, this CDR3 is encoded by other sequences in the same sample as well. V trimming: 3 bases; J trimming: 0 bases; junction bases outside the gene matches: 3. This CDR3 has 16 amino acids. Germline V gene data show CDR1 as SGHTA and CDR2 as FQGTGA. 60 Vbeta and 13 Jbeta primers were used in PCR. Clones were sequenced by immunoSEQ multiplex PCR, and TCRdb holds only the in-frame ones, with some missing. Here the sample spans some 76,000 clones, about 78% being singletons. V gene TRBV7-3 combines with J gene TRBJ1-3; 9 bases map to TRBD1. The sequencing sample was made of PBMCs. The source is a woman aged 40 to 50 in good health and CMV-seropositive. The CDR3 protein is CASSLTGGNSGNTIYF. CDR3 nucleotide sequence: TGTGCCAGCAGCTTGACAGGGGGTAACTCTGGAAACACCATATATTTT. The full variable domain, with the rest looked up from reference TRBV7-3 and TRBJ1-3, is GAGVSQTPSNKVTEKGKYVELRCDPISGHTALYWYRQSLGQGPEFLIYFQGTGAADDSGLPNDRFFAVRPEGSVSTLKIQRTERGDSAVYLCASSLTGGNSGNTIYFGEGSWLTVV.